Each of the 25 T cell receptor beta chains below was sequenced from the same sample in a study of OX40 agonist ivuxolimab in advanced cancers. Here immunoSEQ multiplex PCR was the method, and the copy in TCRdb shows in-frame clones only, minus some. The sample contains approximately 43,000 clones, 70% to 90% of which appear only once. The sample here was CD4+ or CD8+ T cells sorted from blood, taken in a trial of the OX40 agonist ivuxolimab. The receptor source for this set is an adult with an advanced solid tumor such as melanoma, head and neck, liver or kidney cancer.

The chain uses TRBV7-9 and TRBJ1-1, with 7 nucleotides matching TRBD1. Unmatched junction bases numbered 6, after V lost 7 bases and J lost 4 bases. Germline CDR1 SEHNR, CDR2 FQNEAQ (reference sequence). The CDR3 covers 13 residues. The CDR3 DNA reads as TGTGCCAGCACCTTTACAGGGGCCACTGAAGCTTTCTTT. This codes for CASTFTGATEAFF. The full variable domain, completed using reference TRBV7-9 and TRBJ1-1, is DTGVSQNPRHKITKRGQNVTFRCDPISEHNRLYWYRQTLGQGPEFLTYFQNEAQLEKSRLLSDRFSAERPKGSFSTLEIQRTEQGDSAMYLCASTFTGATEAFFGQGTRLTVV.

The rearrangement joins TRBV6-5 to TRBJ1-4; 7 bases match TRBD1. Per the germline V gene, CDR1 is MNHEY and CDR2 is SVGAGI. V dropped 7 bases and J dropped 3; count of bases not matched to a gene: 2. This CDR3 has 13 residues. The CDR3 protein is CASTTGPNEKLFF. DNA for the CDR3: TGTGCCAGCACGACAGGGCCTAATGAAAAACTGTTTTTT.

CDR3 in amino acids: CASCGTFSEAFF. In DNA form, the CDR3 reads TGTGCCAGCTGCGGGACCTTCTCTGAAGCTTTCTTT. The chain employs TRBV19 and TRBJ1-1; TRBD1 is a possible D gene (5 bases). This CDR3 is built from 12 residues. CDR1 is LNHDA and CDR2 is SQIVND in the germline V gene (reference sequence). V lost 9 bases, J lost 6 bases, and 14 bases lay in between.

The V call is TRBV6-5, the J call TRBJ1-2, with a weak D call TRBD1 (6 bases). The V end was cut by 4 bases, the J end by 0 bases, with 15 bases between. Germline V CDR1 and CDR2: MNHEY, SVGAGI. The CDR3 sequence is 16 residues long. CDR3 DNA sequence: TGTGCCAGCAGTTCCACCCCCGGACAGACTAACTATGGCTACACCTTC. Amino acids: CASSSTPGQTNYGYTF.

The rearrangement links TRBV5-1 to TRBJ1-4; 8 nucleotides line up with TRBD1. Trimming removed 4 bases from V and 3 bases from J; junction bases left unmatched: 11. Germline CDR1 and CDR2: SGHRS and YFSETQ. This CDR3 region has 17 residues. Here the CDR3 DNA reads TGCGCCAGCAGCCTTGGAGTCAGGGGGCAAGCTAATGAAAAACTGTTTTTT. Translating gives CASSLGVRGQANEKLFF.

The chain has TRBV5-5 and TRBJ2-3; the D gene is possibly TRBD2 (5 bases). CDR3 size: 14 residues. Trimming removed 0 bases at V and 4 bases at J, with 9 bases between. The germline V gene encodes CDR1 SGHKS and CDR2 YYEKEE (reference sequence). Here the CDR3 reads CASSLDDYADTQYF. As DNA, the CDR3 is TGTGCCAGCAGCTTGGATGACTACGCAGATACGCAGTATTTT.

This chain's CDR3 is CASSWTGPTQPQHF. The CDR3 DNA is TGTGCCAGCAGCTGGACAGGGCCAACGCAGCCCCAGCATTTT. This chain connects TRBV2 to TRBJ1-5; 8 positions agree with TRBD1. The V and J ends lost 6 bases and 7 bases, in that order; junction bases with no gene match: 8. This CDR3 has 14 amino acids. The V gene's germline CDR1 is SNHLY and CDR2 FYNNEI.

The chain combines TRBV27 with TRBJ1-5; D call uncertain. This CDR3 has 13 residues. CDR1 and CDR2 from the germline V gene are MNHEY and SMNVEV (reference sequence). V dropped 6 bases and J dropped 8 bases, with 14 bases sitting between them. CDR3 region: CASSPRRFEPQHF. CDR3 nucleotides: TGTGCCAGCAGCCCGAGGAGATTTGAGCCCCAGCATTTT.

This clone has just one count. The gene calls are TRBV6-5 and TRBJ1-2, with 8 bases fitting TRBD1. Germline V CDR1 and CDR2: MNHEY, SVGAGI. The CDR3 loop spans 14 amino acids. The V gene end was trimmed by 5 bases and the J gene end by 4 bases; junction bases not matched to a gene: 6. The CDR3 sequence: CASSRTGRGYGYTF. CDR3 nucleotide sequence: TGTGCCAGCAGTCGGACAGGGAGGGGCTATGGCTACACCTTC.

The rearrangement uses TRBV5-1 and TRBJ1-3; tentative D call: TRBD1 (5 bases). Germline V gene sequence: CDR1 SGHRS, CDR2 YFSETQ. The CDR3 contains 14 residues. V lost 6 bases and J lost 3, with 13 bases in between. The CDR3 DNA reads TGCGCCAGCACCTGGGGGGAAAGTGGAAACACCATATATTTT. The encoded protein is CASTWGESGNTIYF.

The gene calls are TRBV5-1 and TRBJ1-1; D remains unclear. V lost 0 bases and J lost 1, with 13 bases in between. Germline assignment: CDR1 SGHRS and CDR2 YFSETQ. CDR3 length: 16 amino acids. The CDR3 here is CASSLEGGITNTEAFF. In DNA, the CDR3 is TGCGCCAGCAGCTTGGAGGGAGGTATCACGAACACTGAAGCTTTCTTT.

The chain recombines TRBV13 with TRBJ2-7, with 9 bases matching TRBD1. This CDR3 contains 15 residues. The germline CDR1 and CDR2 sequences are PRHDT and FYEKMQ (reference sequence). Losses at the gene ends were 5 bases for V and 2 bases for J; bases not matched to a gene: 7. Here the CDR3 reads CASSLRDRAPYEQYF. Written as DNA, the CDR3 is TGTGCCAGCAGCCTCCGGGACAGGGCTCCCTACGAGCAGTACTTC.

V usage is TRBV4-3 and J usage is TRBJ2-2, with 7 bases lining up with TRBD2. Per germline, CDR1 LGHNA and CDR2 YSLEER. The ends lost 0 bases at V and 0 bases at J; junction bases unmatched: 4. This CDR3 is 17 amino acids long. This CDR3 is CASSQEPSGANTGELFF. The CDR3 DNA reads as TGCGCCAGCAGCCAAGAGCCTAGCGGAGCGAACACCGGGGAGCTGTTTTTT.

The chain has TRBV2 and TRBJ2-2, with D uncertain. The CDR3 is made up of 13 amino acids. The V gene lost 1 base and the J gene lost 4 bases, with 4 bases spanning the gap. Germline V gene lookup returns CDR1 SNHLY and CDR2 FYNNEI. In DNA, the CDR3 is TGTGCCAGCAGTGAAGAATTCACCGGGGAGCTGTTTTTT. Translation: CASSEEFTGELFF. Full variable domain (outside the CDR3, taken from reference TRBV2 and TRBJ2-2): EPEVTQTPSHQVTQMGQEVILRCVPISNHLYFYWYRQILGQKVEFLVSFYNNEISEKSEIFDDQFSVERPDGSNFTLKIRSTKLEDSAMYFCASSEEFTGELFFGEGSRLTVL.

The rearrangement joins TRBV11-3 to TRBJ1-4; TRBD1 might be the D (5 bases). Germline CDR1 and CDR2: SGHNT and YENEEA. Trimming cost V 4 bases and J 5 bases, with 8 bases left between them. The CDR3 loop spans 13 amino acids. The CDR3 region has the DNA TGTGCCAGCAGCTCGGGACTGAATGAAAAACTGTTTTTT. Translated: CASSSGLNEKLFF.

This chain connects TRBV4-3 to TRBJ2-7; no definite D call. V was clipped by 1 base and J by 3 bases, with 13 bases between them. This CDR3 comprises 15 residues. The germline CDR1 and CDR2 sequences are LGHNA and YSLEER. The CDR3 bases are TGCGCCAGCAGCCAAGGACAAACGGCTTACTACGAGCAGTACTTC. Translated: CASSQGQTAYYEQYF.

This chain joins TRBV18 and TRBJ2-6, with D perhaps matching TRBD1 (6 bases). The CDR3 spans 17 residues. Trimming took 4 bases from V and 0 from J, leaving 13 bases between them. Germline V gene data show CDR1 as KGHSH and CDR2 as LQKENI. DNA of the CDR3: TGTGCCAGCTCACGCCGGGACACTTACTCTGGGGCCAACGTCCTGACTTTC. This sequence encodes CASSRRDTYSGANVLTF.

The rearrangement uses TRBV7-4 and TRBJ1-4; TRBD1 aligns across 7 bases. Germline V gene lookup returns CDR1 SGHVT and CDR2 SQSDAQ. V shed 6 bases, J shed 6 bases, and the junction held 7 bases outside the gene matches. The CDR3 consists of 14 residues. This CDR3 is CASRSRDRDEKLFF. CDR3 nucleotides: TGTGCCAGCAGATCCCGGGACAGAGATGAAAAACTGTTTTTT.

The chain recombines TRBV10-3 with TRBJ1-1, with 9 nucleotides matching TRBD1. CDR1 and CDR2 from the germline V gene are ENHRY and SYGVKD. Trimming removed 4 bases from V and 3 bases from J; junction bases left unmatched: 3. The CDR3 runs 14 residues. The CDR3 is CAISGRQGDTEAFF. CDR3 bases: TGTGCCATCAGTGGTCGACAGGGGGACACTGAAGCTTTCTTT.

The chain couples TRBV7-2 to TRBJ1-4, with a possible D match to TRBD1 (5 bases). Trimming left V 5 bases short and J 8 bases short, with 12 bases between. Germline V gene lookup returns CDR1 SGHTA and CDR2 FQGNSA. CDR3 length: 13 amino acids. The CDR3 loop is CASSQGGLEKLFF. In DNA form, the CDR3 reads TGTGCCAGCAGCCAGGGTGGACTAGAAAAACTGTTTTTT.

The V and J genes are TRBV9 and TRBJ1-6; the D gene is possibly TRBD1 (6 bases). The germline V and J ends were trimmed by 1 base and 6 bases, with 11 bases remaining between them. The CDR3 runs 15 residues. Germline lookup yields CDR1 SGDLS and CDR2 YYNGEE. The CDR3 DNA follows: TGTGCCAGCAGCGTACAGGGGACGGCTAATTCACCCCTCCACTTT. Protein product: CASSVQGTANSPLHF. Looking up the rest from reference TRBV9 and TRBJ1-6 gives the full variable domain: DSGVTQTPKHLITATGQRVTLRCSPRSGDLSVYWYQQSLDQGLQFLIQYYNGEERAKGNILERFSAQQFPDLHSELNLSSLELGDSALYFCASSVQGTANSPLHFGNGTRLTVT.

The chain joins TRBV19 to TRBJ1-5; 8 bases are shared with TRBD1. V shed 5 bases, J shed 2 bases, and the junction held 2 bases outside the gene matches. CDR3 length equals 14 residues. Germline CDR1 is LNHDA and CDR2 is SQIVND (reference sequence). The CDR3 DNA reads TGTGCCAGTAGTGGACAGGGAGGCAATCAGCCCCAGCATTTT. Amino acids: CASSGQGGNQPQHF.

The chain is built from TRBV7-9 and TRBJ1-2; maybe TRBD1 (5 bases). CDR1 and CDR2 from the germline V gene are SEHNR and FQNEAQ (reference sequence). V was shortened by 5 bases and J by 3 bases, with 10 bases between the two germline ends. The CDR3 has 13 residues. CDR3: CASSLDSYYGYTF. The CDR3 DNA sequence: TGTGCCAGCAGCCTTGACAGCTACTATGGCTACACCTTC.

The chain is built from TRBV7-3 and TRBJ1-1, with TRBD1 as a possible D gene (5 bases). Deletions cut 4 bases from V and 4 bases from J, with 13 bases between. The CDR3 runs 14 residues. Germline assignment: CDR1 SGHTA and CDR2 FQGTGA. The CDR3 here is CASSSTTVRTEAFF. DNA for the CDR3: TGTGCCAGCAGCTCAACGACAGTGCGCACTGAAGCTTTCTTT.

This sequence joins TRBV7-9 and TRBJ1-4; 7 positions match TRBD1. Losses at the gene ends were 5 bases for V and 6 bases for J; bases not matched to a gene: 9. Germline V gives CDR1 SEHNR, CDR2 FQNEAQ (reference sequence). The CDR3 totals 15 residues. CDR3 region: CASSLIQGPDEKLFF. The CDR3 region has the DNA TGTGCCAGCAGCCTTATACAGGGGCCTGATGAAAAACTGTTTTTT. The whole variable domain, remainder taken from reference TRBV7-9 and TRBJ1-4, is DTGVSQNPRHKITKRGQNVTFRCDPISEHNRLYWYRQTLGQGPEFLTYFQNEAQLEKSRLLSDRFSAERPKGSFSTLEIQRTEQGDSAMYLCASSLIQGPDEKLFFGSGTQLSVL.